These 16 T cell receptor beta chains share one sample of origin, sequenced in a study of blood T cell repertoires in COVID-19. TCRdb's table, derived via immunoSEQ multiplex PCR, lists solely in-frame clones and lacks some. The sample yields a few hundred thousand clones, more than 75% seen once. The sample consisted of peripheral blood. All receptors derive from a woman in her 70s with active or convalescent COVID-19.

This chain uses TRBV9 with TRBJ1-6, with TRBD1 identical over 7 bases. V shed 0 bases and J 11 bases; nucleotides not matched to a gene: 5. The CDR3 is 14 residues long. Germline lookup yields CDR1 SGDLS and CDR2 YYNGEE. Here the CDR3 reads CASSVVDRDTPLHF. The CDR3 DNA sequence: TGTGCCAGCAGCGTAGTCGACAGGGATACACCCCTCCACTTT.

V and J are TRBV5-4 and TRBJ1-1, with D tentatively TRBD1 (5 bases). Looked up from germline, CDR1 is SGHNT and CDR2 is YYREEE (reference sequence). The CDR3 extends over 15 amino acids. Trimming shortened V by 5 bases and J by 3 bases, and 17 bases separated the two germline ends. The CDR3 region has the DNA TGTGCCAGCAGGAAAGACAGCGCCAGCCACACTGAAGCTTTCTTT. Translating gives CASRKDSASHTEAFF.

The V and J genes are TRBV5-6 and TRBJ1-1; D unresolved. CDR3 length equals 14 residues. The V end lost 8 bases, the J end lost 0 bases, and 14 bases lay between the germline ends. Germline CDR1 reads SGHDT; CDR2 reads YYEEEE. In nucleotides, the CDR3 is TGTGCCAGTTTCTCCGGGTTGATGAACACTGAAGCTTTCTTT. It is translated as CASFSGLMNTEAFF.

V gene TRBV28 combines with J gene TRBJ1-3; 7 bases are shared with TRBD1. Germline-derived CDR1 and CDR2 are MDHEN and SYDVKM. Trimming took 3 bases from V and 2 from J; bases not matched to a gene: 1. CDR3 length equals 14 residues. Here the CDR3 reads CASSFGTAGNTIYF. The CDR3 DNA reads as TGTGCCAGCAGTTTTGGGACAGCTGGAAACACCATATATTTT. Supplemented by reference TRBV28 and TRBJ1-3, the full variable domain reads DVKVTQSSRYLVKRTGEKVFLECVQDMDHENMFWYRQDPGLGLRLIYFSYDVKMKEKGDIPEGYSVSREKKERFSLILESASTNQTSMYLCASSFGTAGNTIYFGEGSWLTVV.

CDR3 coding DNA: TGTGCCAGCAGCTTAGGGGCAAGCTCCTATAATTCACCCCTCCACTTT. Translating it yields CASSLGASSYNSPLHF. The chain carries TRBV5-6 and TRBJ1-6; D is perhaps TRBD1 (5 bases). This CDR3 region has 16 residues. Between the trimmed V and J ends, which lost 2 bases and 0 bases, there was a span of 9 bases. CDR1 is SGHDT, CDR2 YYEEEE, per germline.

CDR3 loop: CASSISLPPDTQYF. CDR3 coding DNA: TGTGCCAGTAGTATATCTCTCCCCCCAGATACGCAGTATTTT. This chain connects TRBV19 to TRBJ2-3; no clear D. Trimming removed 2 bases from V and 4 bases from J, with 10 bases in between. CDR1 and CDR2 from the germline V gene are LNHDA and SQIVND (reference sequence). The CDR3 extends over 14 amino acids.

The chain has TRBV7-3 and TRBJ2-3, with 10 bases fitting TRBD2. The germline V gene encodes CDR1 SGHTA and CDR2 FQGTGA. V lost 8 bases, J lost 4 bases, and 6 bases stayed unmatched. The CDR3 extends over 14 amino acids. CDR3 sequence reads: CASGLAASSDTQYF. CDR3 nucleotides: TGTGCCAGCGGACTAGCGGCCTCTTCAGATACGCAGTATTTT.

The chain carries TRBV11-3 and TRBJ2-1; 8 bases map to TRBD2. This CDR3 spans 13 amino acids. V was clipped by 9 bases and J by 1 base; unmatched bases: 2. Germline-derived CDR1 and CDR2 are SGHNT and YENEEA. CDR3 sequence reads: CARRGGSYNEQFF. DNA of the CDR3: TGTGCCAGACGGGGGGGGTCCTACAATGAGCAGTTCTTC.

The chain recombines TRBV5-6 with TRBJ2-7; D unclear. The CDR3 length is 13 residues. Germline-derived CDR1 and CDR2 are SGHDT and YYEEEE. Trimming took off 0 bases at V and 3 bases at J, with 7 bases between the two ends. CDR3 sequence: CASSLAGVYEQYF. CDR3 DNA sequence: TGTGCCAGCAGCTTGGCCGGAGTCTACGAGCAGTACTTC.

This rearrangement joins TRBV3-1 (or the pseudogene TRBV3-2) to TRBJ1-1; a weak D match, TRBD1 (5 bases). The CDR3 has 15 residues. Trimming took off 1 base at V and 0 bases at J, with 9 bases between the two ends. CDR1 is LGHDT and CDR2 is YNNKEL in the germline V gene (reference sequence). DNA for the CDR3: TGTGCCAGCAGCCAAGGGGCAGGGATGAACACTGAAGCTTTCTTT. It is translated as CASSQGAGMNTEAFF.

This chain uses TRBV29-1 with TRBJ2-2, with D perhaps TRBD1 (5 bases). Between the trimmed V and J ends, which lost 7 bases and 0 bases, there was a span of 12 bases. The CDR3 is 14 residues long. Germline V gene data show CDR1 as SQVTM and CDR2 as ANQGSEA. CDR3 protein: CSAARTTNTGELFF. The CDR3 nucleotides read TGCAGCGCCGCCCGGACAACGAACACCGGGGAGCTGTTTTTT.

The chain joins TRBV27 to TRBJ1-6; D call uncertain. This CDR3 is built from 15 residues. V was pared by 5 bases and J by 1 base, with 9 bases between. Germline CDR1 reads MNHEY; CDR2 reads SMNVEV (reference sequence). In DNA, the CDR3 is TGTGCCAGCAGTGTGAGGTGGTCCTATAATTCACCCCTCCACTTT. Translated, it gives CASSVRWSYNSPLHF.

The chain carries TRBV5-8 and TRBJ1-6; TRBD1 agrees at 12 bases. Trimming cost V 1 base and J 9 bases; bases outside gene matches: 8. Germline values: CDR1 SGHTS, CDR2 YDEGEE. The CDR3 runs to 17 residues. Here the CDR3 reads CASSLLVGTGGRSPLHF. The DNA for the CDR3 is TGTGCCAGCAGCTTGCTGGTGGGGACAGGGGGCCGTTCACCCCTCCACTTT.

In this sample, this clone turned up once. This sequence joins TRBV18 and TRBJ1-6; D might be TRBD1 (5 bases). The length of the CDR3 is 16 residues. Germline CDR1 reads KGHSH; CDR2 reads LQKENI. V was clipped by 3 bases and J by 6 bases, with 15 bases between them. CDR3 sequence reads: CASSPDFTGGNSPLHF. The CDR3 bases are TGTGCCAGCTCACCGGACTTCACCGGGGGTAATTCACCCCTCCACTTT.

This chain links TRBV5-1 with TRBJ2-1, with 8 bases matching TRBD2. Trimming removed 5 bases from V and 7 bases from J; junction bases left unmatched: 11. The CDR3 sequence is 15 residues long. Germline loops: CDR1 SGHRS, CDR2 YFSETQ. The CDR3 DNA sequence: TGCGCCAGCAGACCTCAATTCGGGACTAGTAATGAGCAGTTCTTC. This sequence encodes CASRPQFGTSNEQFF.

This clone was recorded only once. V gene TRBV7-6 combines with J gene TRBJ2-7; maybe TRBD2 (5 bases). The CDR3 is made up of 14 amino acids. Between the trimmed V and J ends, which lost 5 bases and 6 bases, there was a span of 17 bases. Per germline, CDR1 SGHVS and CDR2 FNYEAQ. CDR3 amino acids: CASSPKGVGFEQYF. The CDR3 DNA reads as TGTGCCAGCAGCCCTAAGGGAGTAGGTTTCGAGCAGTACTTC.